This TCR beta chain is from a study of blood T cell repertoires in COVID-19. V lost 6 bases, J lost 2 bases, and 14 bases lay in between. The germline V gene encodes CDR1 MNHEY and CDR2 SVGEGT. This CDR3 has 14 residues. The data were produced by immunoSEQ multiplex PCR, yet TCRdb's version contains in-frame clones alone and is incomplete. Found here are 100,000 to 110,000 clones, 80% of them singletons; the top ten hold around a third. The origin of this receptor is a man aged 70 or older with active or convalescent COVID-19. The chain carries TRBV6-2 or TRBV6-3 and TRBJ2-7; the D gene is possibly TRBD2 (5 bases). The sequencing sample was made of peripheral blood. In DNA, the CDR3 is TGTGCCAGCAGCCCTCGACGGGGTCCCTACGAGCAGTACTTC. Protein product: CASSPRRGPYEQYF.